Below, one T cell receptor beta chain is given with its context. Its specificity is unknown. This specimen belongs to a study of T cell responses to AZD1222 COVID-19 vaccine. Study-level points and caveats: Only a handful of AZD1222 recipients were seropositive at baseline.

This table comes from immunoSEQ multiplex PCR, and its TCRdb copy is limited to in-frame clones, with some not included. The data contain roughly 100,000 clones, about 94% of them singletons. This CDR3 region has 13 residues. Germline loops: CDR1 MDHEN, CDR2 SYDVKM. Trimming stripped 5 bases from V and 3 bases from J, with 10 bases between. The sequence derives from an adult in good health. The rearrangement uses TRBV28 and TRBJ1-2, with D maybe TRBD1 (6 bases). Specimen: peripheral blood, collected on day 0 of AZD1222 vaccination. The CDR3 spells CASSRGGDYGYTF. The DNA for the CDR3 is TGTGCCAGCAGTAGAGGGGGGGACTATGGCTACACCTTC.